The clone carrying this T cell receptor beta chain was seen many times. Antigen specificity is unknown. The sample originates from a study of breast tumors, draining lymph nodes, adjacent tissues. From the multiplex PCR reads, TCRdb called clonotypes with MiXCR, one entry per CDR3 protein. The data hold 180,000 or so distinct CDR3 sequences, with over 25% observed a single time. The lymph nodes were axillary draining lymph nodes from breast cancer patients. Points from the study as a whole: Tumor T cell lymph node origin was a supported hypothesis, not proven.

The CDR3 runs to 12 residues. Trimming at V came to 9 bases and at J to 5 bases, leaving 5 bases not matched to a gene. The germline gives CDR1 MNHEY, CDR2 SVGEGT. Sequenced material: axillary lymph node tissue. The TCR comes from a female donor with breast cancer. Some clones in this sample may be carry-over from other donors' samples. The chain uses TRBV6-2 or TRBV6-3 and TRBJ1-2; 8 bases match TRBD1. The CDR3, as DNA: TGTGCCAGTCGGACAGGGTTTTATGGCTACACCTTC. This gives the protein CASRTGFYGYTF.